This TCR beta chain stems from a study of T cell responses to AZD1222 COVID-19 vaccine. On this clone: The antigen is unknown.

Overall study results and limits: Nearly half of spike-specific TCRs reportedly target variant regions that are unmutated in the B.1.351 and B.1.1.7 variants. Donors in the cohort were predominantly white British and more often female, and clonal diversity was possibly underestimated. Elevations in Spike-specific TCR breadth and depth followed administration of two AZD1222 doses.

Profiling relied on immunoSEQ multiplex PCR, and the TCRdb table lists in-frame clones only, not all of them. The table has some 200,000 clones, 91% seen once. It was second doses at about 4 or about 12 weeks that were pooled. CDR3 length: 14 residues. The V gene's germline CDR1 is KGHSH and CDR2 LQKENI. Trimming shortened V by 3 bases and J by 3 bases, and 8 bases separated the two germline ends. Sequenced material: peripheral blood, taken 28 days after the second AZD1222 dose. The clonotype comes from an adult who received the AZD1222 COVID-19 vaccine. V gene TRBV18 combines with J gene TRBJ2-2; TRBD1 might be the D (5 bases). CDR3 nucleotides: TGTGCCAGCTCACCTCCCAGGGACACCGGGGAGCTGTTTTTT. Translation gives CASSPPRDTGELFF.